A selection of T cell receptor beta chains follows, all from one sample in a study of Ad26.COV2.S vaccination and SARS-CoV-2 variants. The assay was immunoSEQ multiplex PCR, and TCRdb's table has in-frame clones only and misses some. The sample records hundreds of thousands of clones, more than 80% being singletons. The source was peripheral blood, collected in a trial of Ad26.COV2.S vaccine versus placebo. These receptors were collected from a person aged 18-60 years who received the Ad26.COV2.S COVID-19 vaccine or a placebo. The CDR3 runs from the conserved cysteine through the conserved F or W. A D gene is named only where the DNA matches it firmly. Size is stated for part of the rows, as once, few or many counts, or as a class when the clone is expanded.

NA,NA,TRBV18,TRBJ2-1,CASSPGREWDEQFF,TGTGCCAGCTCACCGGGTCGGGAGTGGGATGAGCAGTTCTTC
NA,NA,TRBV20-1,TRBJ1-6,CSASNRGNSPLHF,TGCAGTGCTAGTAATAGGGGGAATTCACCCCTCCACTTT
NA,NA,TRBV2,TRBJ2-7,CASMGYEQYF,TGTGCCAGCATGGGCTACGAGCAGTACTTC
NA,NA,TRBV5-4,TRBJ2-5,CASSLVGGGLETQYF,TGTGCCAGCAGCTTGGTAGGGGGGGGCCTAGAGACCCAGTACTTC
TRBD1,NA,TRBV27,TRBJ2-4,CASRTNRGMTKNIQYF,TGTGCCAGCAGGACAAACAGGGGGATGACCAAAAACATTCAGTACTTC
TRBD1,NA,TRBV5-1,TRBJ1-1,CASSARTGGEAFF,TGCGCCAGCAGCGCCCGCACAGGGGGTGAAGCTTTCTTT
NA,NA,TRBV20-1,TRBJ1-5,CSASRPIGEHQPQHF,TGCAGTGCTAGTCGCCCCATCGGCGAACATCAGCCCCAGCATTTT
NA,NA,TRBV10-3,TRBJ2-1,CAISESRGKVNEQFF,TGTGCCATCAGTGAGTCTCGGGGCAAGGTAAATGAGCAGTTCTTC
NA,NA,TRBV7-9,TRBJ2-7,CASSWKGQPLTYEQYF,TGTGCCAGCAGCTGGAAAGGACAGCCTCTTACCTACGAGCAGTACTTC
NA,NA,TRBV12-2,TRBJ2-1,CASRPPGQFF,TGTGCAAGTCGGCCCCCGGGGCAGTTCTTC
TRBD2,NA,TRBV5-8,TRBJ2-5,CASSLGLAGAAQETQYF,TGTGCCAGCAGCTTGGGACTAGCGGGAGCCGCCCAAGAGACCCAGTACTTC
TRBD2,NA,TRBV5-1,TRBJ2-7,CASSPPGGSNDEQYF,TGCGCCAGCAGCCCACCGGGGGGTAGCAATGACGAGCAGTACTTC
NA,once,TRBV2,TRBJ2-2,CASSETTGKTGELFF,TGTGCCAGCAGTGAGACTACAGGGAAAACCGGGGAGCTGTTTTTT
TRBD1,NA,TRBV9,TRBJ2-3,CASSVGTGGGQRYF,TGTGCCAGCAGCGTGGGGACAGGGGGCGGACAGAGGTATTTT
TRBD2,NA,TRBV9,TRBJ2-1,CASSAGTSGNKWDEQFF,TGTGCCAGCAGCGCAGGGACTAGCGGGAATAAGTGGGATGAGCAGTTCTTC
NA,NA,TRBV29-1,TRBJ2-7,CSVEDQGREQYF,TGCAGCGTTGAAGATCAAGGGAGGGAGCAGTACTTC